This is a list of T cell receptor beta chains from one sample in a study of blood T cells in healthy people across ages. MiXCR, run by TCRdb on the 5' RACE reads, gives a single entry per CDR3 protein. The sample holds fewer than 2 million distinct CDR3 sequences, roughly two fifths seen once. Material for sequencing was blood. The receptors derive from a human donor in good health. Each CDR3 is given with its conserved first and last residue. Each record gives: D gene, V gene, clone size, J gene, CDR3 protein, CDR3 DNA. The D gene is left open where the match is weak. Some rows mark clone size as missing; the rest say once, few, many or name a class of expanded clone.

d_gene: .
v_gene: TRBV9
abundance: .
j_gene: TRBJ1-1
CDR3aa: CASSPQGSWDTEAFF
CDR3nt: TGTGCCAGCAGCCCCCAAGGATCATGGGACACTGAAGCTTTCTTT

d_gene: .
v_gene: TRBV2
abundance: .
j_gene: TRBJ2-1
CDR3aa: CASSEARRLSSYNEQFF
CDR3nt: TGTGCCAGCAGTGAAGCTCGGAGATTGAGCTCCTACAATGAGCAGTTCTTC

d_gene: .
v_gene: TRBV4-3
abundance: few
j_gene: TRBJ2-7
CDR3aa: CASSQISGSSYEQYF
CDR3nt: TGCGCCAGCAGCCAGATTTCCGGGAGCTCCTACGAGCAGTACTTC

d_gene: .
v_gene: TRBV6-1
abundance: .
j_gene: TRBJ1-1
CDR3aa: CASTMWVMNTEAFF
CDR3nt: TGTGCCAGCACCATGTGGGTCATGAACACTGAAGCTTTCTTT

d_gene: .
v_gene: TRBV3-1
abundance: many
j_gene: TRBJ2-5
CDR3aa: CASSQVSGEGETQYF
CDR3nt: TGTGCCAGCAGCCAAGTATCAGGGGAGGGGGAGACCCAGTACTTC

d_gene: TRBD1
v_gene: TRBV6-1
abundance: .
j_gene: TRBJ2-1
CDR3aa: CASSQRGTGNSNEQFF
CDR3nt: TGTGCCAGCAGCCAACGAGGGACAGGGAATAGTAATGAGCAGTTCTTC

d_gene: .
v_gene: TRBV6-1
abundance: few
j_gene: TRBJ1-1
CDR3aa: CASGRAILNTEAFF
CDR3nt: TGTGCCAGCGGAAGAGCCATTCTGAACACTGAAGCTTTCTTT

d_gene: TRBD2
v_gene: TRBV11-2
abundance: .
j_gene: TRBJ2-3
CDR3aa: CASYDPGRGFADTQYF
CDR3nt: TGTGCCAGCTACGACCCCGGGAGGGGGTTTGCAGATACGCAGTATTTT

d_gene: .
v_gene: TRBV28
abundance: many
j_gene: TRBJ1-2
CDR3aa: CASSLPPSYGYTF
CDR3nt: TGTGCCAGCAGTTTACCCCCGAGCTATGGCTACACCTTC

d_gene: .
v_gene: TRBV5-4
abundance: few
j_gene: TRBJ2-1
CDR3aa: CASVNLHGQSYNEQFF
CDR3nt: TGTGCCAGCGTTAATCTACACGGGCAGTCCTACAATGAGCAGTTCTTC

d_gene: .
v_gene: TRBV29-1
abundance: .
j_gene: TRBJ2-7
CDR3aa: CSVEDNSYEQYF
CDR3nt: TGCAGCGTTGAGGACAACTCCTACGAGCAGTACTTC

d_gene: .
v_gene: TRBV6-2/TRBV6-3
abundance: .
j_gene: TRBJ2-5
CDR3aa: CASSPGWDRQETQYF
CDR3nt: TGTGCCAGCAGCCCCGGATGGGACCGCCAAGAGACCCAGTACTTC

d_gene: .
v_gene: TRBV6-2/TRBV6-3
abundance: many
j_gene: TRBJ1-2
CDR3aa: CASVGAYGYTF
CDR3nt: TGTGCCAGCGTCGGGGCTTATGGCTACACCTTC

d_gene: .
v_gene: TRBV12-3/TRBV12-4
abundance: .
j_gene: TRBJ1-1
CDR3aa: CASSALRFEAFF
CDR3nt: TGTGCCAGCAGTGCCTTGAGATTTGAAGCTTTCTTT

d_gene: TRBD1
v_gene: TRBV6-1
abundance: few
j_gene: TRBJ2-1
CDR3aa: CASRWTGDNEQFF
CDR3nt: TGTGCCAGCCGATGGACAGGGGACAATGAGCAGTTCTTC

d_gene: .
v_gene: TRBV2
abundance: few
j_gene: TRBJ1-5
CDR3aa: CASSDRSNQPQHF
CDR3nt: TGTGCCAGCAGTGACAGAAGCAATCAGCCCCAGCATTTT

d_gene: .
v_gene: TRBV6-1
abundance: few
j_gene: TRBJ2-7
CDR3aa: CASSDPGLSYEQYF
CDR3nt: TGTGCCAGCAGTGATCCGGGGTTGTCCTACGAGCAGTACTTC

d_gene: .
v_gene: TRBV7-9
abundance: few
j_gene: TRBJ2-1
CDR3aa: CASSRVGNEQFF
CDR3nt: TGTGCCAGCAGTCGGGTTGGGAATGAGCAGTTCTTC

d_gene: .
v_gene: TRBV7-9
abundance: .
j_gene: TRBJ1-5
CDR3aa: CASSPLAGGIQPQHF
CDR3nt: TGTGCCAGCAGCCCCCTAGCAGGCGGCATTCAGCCCCAGCATTTT

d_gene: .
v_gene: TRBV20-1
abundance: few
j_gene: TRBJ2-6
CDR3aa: CSAGEDISGANVLTF
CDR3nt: TGCAGTGCTGGGGAAGATATCTCTGGGGCCAACGTCCTGACTTTC

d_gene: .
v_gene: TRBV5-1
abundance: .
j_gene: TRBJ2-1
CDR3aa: CASSLGGGIRNEQFF
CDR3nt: TGCGCCAGCAGCTTAGGAGGGGGTATAAGGAATGAGCAGTTCTTC

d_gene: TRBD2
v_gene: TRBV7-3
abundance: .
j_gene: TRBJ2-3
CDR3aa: CASSPSSGGGTDTQYF
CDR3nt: TGTGCCAGCAGCCCATCTTCGGGGGGGGGCACAGATACGCAGTATTTT

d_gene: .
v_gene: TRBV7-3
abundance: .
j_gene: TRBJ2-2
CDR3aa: CASSLSEQPYSNTGELFF
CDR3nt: TGTGCCAGCAGCTTATCGGAACAGCCCTATTCGAACACCGGGGAGCTGTTTTTT

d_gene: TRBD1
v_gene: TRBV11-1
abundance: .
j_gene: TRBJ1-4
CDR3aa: CASSSQGFDEKLFF
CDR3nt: TGTGCCAGCAGCTCACAGGGGTTCGACGAAAAACTGTTTTTT

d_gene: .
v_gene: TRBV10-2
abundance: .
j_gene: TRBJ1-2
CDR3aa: CASSEWSGLYGYTF
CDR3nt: TGCGCCAGCAGTGAGTGGTCCGGGCTCTATGGCTACACCTTC

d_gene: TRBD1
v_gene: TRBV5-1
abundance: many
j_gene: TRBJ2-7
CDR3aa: CASSQQGDSLEQYF
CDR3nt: TGCGCCAGCAGCCAACAGGGGGATTCTCTCGAGCAGTACTTC

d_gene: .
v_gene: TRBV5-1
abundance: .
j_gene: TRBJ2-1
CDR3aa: CASSSVTGLSSYDEQFF
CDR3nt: TGCGCCAGCAGCTCGGTGACAGGATTGAGCTCCTACGATGAGCAGTTCTTC

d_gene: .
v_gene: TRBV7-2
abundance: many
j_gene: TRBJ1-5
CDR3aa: CASSLGQGRNQPQHF
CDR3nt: TGTGCCAGCAGCTTAGGGCAGGGTCGCAATCAGCCCCAGCATTTT

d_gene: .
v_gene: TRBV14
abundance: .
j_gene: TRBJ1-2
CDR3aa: CASSPQRGRGDGYTF
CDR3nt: TGTGCCAGCAGCCCACAGAGAGGCAGGGGCGACGGCTACACCTTC

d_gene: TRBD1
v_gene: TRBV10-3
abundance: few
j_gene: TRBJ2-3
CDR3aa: CAITAGQGTDTQYF
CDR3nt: TGTGCCATCACCGCGGGACAGGGCACAGATACGCAGTATTTT

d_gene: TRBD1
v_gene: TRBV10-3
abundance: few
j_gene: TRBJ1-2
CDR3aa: CAISDTGQGDYGYTF
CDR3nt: TGTGCCATCAGTGACACGGGACAGGGCGACTATGGCTACACCTTC

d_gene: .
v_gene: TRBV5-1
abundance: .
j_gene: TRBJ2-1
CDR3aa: CASSVTGTPYNEQFF
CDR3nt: TGCGCCAGCAGCGTAACCGGGACACCGTACAATGAGCAGTTCTTC

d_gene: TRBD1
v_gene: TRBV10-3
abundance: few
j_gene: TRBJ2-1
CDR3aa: CAISDQGQGPYNEQFF
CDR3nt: TGTGCCATCAGTGACCAGGGACAGGGGCCCTACAATGAGCAGTTCTTC

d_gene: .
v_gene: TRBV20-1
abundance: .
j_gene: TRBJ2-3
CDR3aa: CSTPAQDFTDTQYF
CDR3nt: TGCAGTACCCCGGCCCAGGATTTCACAGATACGCAGTATTTT

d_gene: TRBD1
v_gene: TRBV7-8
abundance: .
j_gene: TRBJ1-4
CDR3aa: CASSLGTGWEKLFF
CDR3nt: TGTGCCAGCAGCCTGGGGACAGGGTGGGAAAAACTGTTTTTT

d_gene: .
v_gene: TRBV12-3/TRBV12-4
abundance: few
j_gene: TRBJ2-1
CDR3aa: CASSLASLNEQFF
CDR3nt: TGTGCCAGCAGTTTAGCGTCATTAAATGAGCAGTTCTTC

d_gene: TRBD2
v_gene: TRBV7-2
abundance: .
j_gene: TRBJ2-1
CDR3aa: CASSSRTSGGHIDSYEQFF
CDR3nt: TGTGCCAGCAGCTCCCGGACTAGCGGGGGCCATATCGACTCCTACGAGCAGTTCTTC

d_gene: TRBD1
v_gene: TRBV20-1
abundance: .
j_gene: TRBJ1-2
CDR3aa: CSAKEQGRDSGYTF
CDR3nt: TGCAGTGCTAAGGAACAGGGGCGTGACTCTGGCTACACCTTC

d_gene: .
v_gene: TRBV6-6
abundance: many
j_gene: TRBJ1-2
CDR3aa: CASNAAYLTGHPYGYTF
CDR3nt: TGTGCCAGCAATGCCGCATACTTGACAGGCCACCCATATGGCTACACCTTC

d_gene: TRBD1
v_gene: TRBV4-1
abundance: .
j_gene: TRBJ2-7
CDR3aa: CASRAGTGLNEQYF
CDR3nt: TGCGCCAGCCGCGCCGGGACAGGGCTTAACGAGCAGTACTTC

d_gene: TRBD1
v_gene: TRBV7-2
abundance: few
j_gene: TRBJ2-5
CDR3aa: CASSLVLQGAYSLSETQYF
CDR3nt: TGTGCCAGCAGCTTAGTTTTACAGGGGGCCTATTCGCTCTCAGAGACCCAGTACTTC

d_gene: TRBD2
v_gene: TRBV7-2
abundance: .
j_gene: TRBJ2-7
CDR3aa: CASSPGRGTGEQYF
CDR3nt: TGTGCCAGCAGCCCCGGGAGGGGTACGGGCGAGCAGTACTTC